The T cell receptor (beta chain) described here comes from a study of technical replicates of blood from several donors. V shed 2 bases, J shed 3 bases, and the junction held 2 bases outside the gene matches. The germline V gene has CDR1 MNHEY and CDR2 SVGAGI. The CDR3 totals 15 residues. Here immunoSEQ multiplex PCR was the method, and the copy in TCRdb shows in-frame clones only, minus some. The sample holds under 50,000 clones, about 96% seen once. The chain recombines TRBV6-5 with TRBJ1-5; 9 positions agree with TRBD1. This TCR came from a human donor in good health. The sequencing sample was made of T cells isolated from PBMCs. CDR3 region: CASSYGTGNNQPQHF. In DNA form, the CDR3 reads TGTGCCAGCAGTTACGGGACAGGGAACAATCAGCCCCAGCATTTT.